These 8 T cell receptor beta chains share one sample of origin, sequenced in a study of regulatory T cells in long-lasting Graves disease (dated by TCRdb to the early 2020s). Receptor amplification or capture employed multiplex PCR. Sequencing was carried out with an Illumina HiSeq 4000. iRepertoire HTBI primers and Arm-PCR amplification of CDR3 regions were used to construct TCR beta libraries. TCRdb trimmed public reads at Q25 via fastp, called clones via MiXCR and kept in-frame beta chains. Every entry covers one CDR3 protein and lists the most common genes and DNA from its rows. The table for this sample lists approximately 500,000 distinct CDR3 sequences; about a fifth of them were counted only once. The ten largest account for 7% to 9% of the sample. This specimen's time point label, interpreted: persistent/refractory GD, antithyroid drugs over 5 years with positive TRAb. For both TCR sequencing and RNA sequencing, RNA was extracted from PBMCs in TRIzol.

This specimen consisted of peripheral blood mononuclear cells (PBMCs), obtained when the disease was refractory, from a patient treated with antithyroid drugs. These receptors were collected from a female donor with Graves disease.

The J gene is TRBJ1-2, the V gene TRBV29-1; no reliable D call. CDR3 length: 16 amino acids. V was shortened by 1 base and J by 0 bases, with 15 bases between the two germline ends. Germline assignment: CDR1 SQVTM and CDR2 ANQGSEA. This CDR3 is CSVEVPQAHSNYGYTF. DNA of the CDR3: TGCAGCGTTGAAGTCCCGCAAGCGCACTCTAACTATGGCTACACCTTC.

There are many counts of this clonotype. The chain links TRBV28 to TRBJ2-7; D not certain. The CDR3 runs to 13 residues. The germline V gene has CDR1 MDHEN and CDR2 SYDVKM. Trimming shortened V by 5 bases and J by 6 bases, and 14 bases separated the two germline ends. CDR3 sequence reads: CASSPDPQTEQYF. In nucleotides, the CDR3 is TGTGCCAGCAGTCCGGACCCTCAAACCGAGCAGTACTTC.

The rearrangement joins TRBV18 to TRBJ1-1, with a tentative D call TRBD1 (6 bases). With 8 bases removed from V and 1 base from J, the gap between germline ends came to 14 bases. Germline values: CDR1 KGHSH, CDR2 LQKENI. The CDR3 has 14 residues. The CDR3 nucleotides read TGTGCCAGCCATGGGGGGCACTCGAACACTGAAGCTTTCTTT. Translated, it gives CASHGGHSNTEAFF.

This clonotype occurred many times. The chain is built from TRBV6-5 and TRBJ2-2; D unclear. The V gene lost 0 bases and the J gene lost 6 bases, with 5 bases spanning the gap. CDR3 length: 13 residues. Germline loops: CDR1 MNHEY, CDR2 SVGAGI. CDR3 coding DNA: TGTGCCAGCAGTTACTCGAAACCCGGGGAGCTGTTTTTT. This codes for CASSYSKPGELFF.

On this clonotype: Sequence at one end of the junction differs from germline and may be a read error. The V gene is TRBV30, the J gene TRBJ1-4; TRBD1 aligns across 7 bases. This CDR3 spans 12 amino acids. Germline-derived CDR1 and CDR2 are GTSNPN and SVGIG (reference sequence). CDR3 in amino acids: CAWSYRGEKLVF. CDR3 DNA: TGTGCCTGGAGTTACAGGGGTGAAAAACTGGTTTTT.

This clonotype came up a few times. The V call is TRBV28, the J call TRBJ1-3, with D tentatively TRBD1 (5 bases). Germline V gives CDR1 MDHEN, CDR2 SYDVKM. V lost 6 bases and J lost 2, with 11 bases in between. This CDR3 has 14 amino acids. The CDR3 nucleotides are TGTGCCAGCAGGAAGGGGACGGCTGGAAACACCATATATTTT. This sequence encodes CASRKGTAGNTIYF.

Here the CDR3 reads CASSYERQGPGELFF. CDR3 in DNA: TGTGCCAGCAGTTACGAGCGACAGGGACCCGGGGAGCTGTTTTTT. The J gene is TRBJ2-2, the V gene TRBV6-2 or TRBV6-3; 7 nucleotides align to TRBD1. CDR3 size: 15 residues. V lost 2 bases, J lost 6 bases, and 6 bases stayed unmatched. Per germline, CDR1 MNHEY and CDR2 SVGEGT.

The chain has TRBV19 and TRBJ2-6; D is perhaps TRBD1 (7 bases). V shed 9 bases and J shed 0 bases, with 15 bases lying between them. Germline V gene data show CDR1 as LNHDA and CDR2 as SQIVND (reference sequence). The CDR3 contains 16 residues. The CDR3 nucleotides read TGTGCCAGCAGTGGAGGGGACAGCTCTGGGGCCAACGTCCTGACTTTC. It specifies CASSGGDSSGANVLTF.